This T cell receptor (beta chain) was profiled in a study of Tregs in tolerant kidney transplant recipients. Thawed PBMCs were FACS-sorted into unstimulated CD4+CD25+CD127- regulatory T cells, CD4+CD25- non-regulatory cells, CD4 and CD8 cells. This CDR3 is 13 amino acids long. The V and J ends lost 6 bases and 4 bases, in that order; junction bases with no gene match: 2. Germline V gene data show CDR1 as MNHNY and CDR2 as SVGAGI (reference sequence). Clones were read by immunoSEQ multiplex PCR, and TCRdb kept only the in-frame ones, dropping some. The table shows about 77,000 clones, with 98% occurring only once.

The TCR comes from a human donor who received a combined kidney and bone marrow transplant. V is TRBV6-6 and J is TRBJ1-1; 10 nucleotides agree with TRBD1. The specimen was CD4+ T cells from blood, collected before the transplant. The CDR3 reads CASSRTGGTEAFF. The DNA of the CDR3 is TGTGCCAGCAGCCGGACAGGGGGCACTGAAGCTTTCTTT.